This record concerns one T cell receptor beta chain sequence. The entry originates in a study of shared clonotypes between healthy human individuals. Profiling relied on immunoSEQ multiplex PCR, and the TCRdb table lists in-frame clones only, not all of them. Among more than 550,000 clones listed, 90% were seen once. The V gene's germline CDR1 is SNHLY and CDR2 FYNNEI. The CDR3 spans 15 residues. Trimming removed 0 bases from V and 0 bases from J, with 9 bases in between. Caucasian adults residing in Nashville, Tennessee made up all the donors. The source material was memory CD8+ T cells from PBMCs. Subset reported: CD45RO+ cells pooled with CCR7-negative TemRA cells. The rearrangement joins TRBV2 to TRBJ2-7; D ambiguous. This sequence originates from a man younger than 35 in good health. Some clones in this sample may be carry-over from other donors' samples. CDR3 sequence: CASSEANAPSYEQYF. CDR3 DNA: TGTGCCAGCAGTGAAGCAAACGCCCCCTCCTACGAGCAGTACTTC.